These 22 T cell receptor beta chains were all obtained from the same sample, sequenced in a study of lymphopenia after photon versus proton radiotherapy. TCRdb keeps only in-frame clones here, not all; method: immunoSEQ multiplex PCR. Of 50,000 or so clones listed, about 92% were seen once; the top ten hold roughly 18%. This material consisted of peripheral blood, taken from a patient treated with photon-based radiotherapy. The source is a woman aged 40 to 49 with cholangiocarcinoma.

The chain employs TRBV7-3 and TRBJ2-3; 8 nucleotides match TRBD2. Trimming removed 5 bases from V and 6 bases from J; junction bases left unmatched: 7. Germline assignment: CDR1 SGHTA and CDR2 FQGTGA. CDR3 length equals 14 residues. CDR3 region: CASSPSGRGDTQYF. DNA for the CDR3: TGTGCCAGCAGCCCCAGCGGGAGAGGGGATACGCAGTATTTT.

The chain couples TRBV2 to TRBJ1-2; D gene unclear. V lost 4 bases to trimming and J lost 2 bases, with 14 bases between them. This CDR3 spans 15 amino acids. Per the germline V gene, CDR1 is SNHLY and CDR2 is FYNNEI. The CDR3 loop is CASSGTPYGNYGYTF. The DNA for the CDR3 is TGTGCCAGCAGTGGTACACCGTATGGAAACTATGGCTACACCTTC.

The gene calls are TRBV7-9 and TRBJ1-1; D is perhaps TRBD1 (6 bases). V shed 5 bases and J shed 4 bases, with 14 bases lying between them. This CDR3 is 14 amino acids long. CDR1 SEHNR and CDR2 FQNEAQ come from the germline V gene (reference sequence). The CDR3 nucleotides read TGTGCCAGCAGCCCGGGGGCTGGGGGCACTGAAGCTTTCTTT. It codes for CASSPGAGGTEAFF.

The sample holds one count of this clone. J is TRBJ1-2 and V is TRBV5-1; 9 bases are shared with TRBD1. The germline CDR1 and CDR2 sequences are SGHRS and YFSETQ. This CDR3 is built from 13 residues. With V trimmed by 5 bases and J by 6 bases, 5 bases remained unmatched. CDR3 region: CASSSTGGDGYTF. CDR3 nucleotides: TGCGCCAGCAGTTCAACAGGGGGCGATGGCTACACCTTC. The full variable domain, rest sourced from reference TRBV5-1 and TRBJ1-2, is KAGVTQTPRYLIKTRGQQVTLSCSPISGHRSVSWYQQTPGQGLQFLFEYFSETQRNKGNFPGRFSGRQFSNSRSEMNVSTLELGDSALYLCASSSTGGDGYTFGSGTRLTVV.

The table lists this clone with a count of one. The rearrangement joins TRBV7-9 to TRBJ1-1; a possible D gene is TRBD1 (5 bases). The germline V gene has CDR1 SEHNR and CDR2 FQNEAQ (reference sequence). The CDR3 sequence is 12 residues long. V shed 5 bases and J shed 6 bases, with 10 bases lying between them. The CDR3 coding sequence is TGTGCCAGCAGCCGTGACAGCCCTGAAGCTTTCTTT. As protein: CASSRDSPEAFF.

V usage is TRBV5-1 and J usage is TRBJ2-3; TRBD2 aligns across 8 bases. Germline V gene sequence: CDR1 SGHRS, CDR2 YFSETQ. V shed 0 bases and J 3 bases; nucleotides not matched to a gene: 9. The CDR3 totals 17 residues. CDR3: CASSLVPGGPGTDTQYF. CDR3 in DNA: TGCGCCAGCAGCTTGGTCCCGGGAGGGCCTGGGACAGATACGCAGTATTTT.

CDR3 nucleotide sequence: TGTGCCACCAGCCCCAGCGGGAGACGAGAGACCCAGTACTTC. Translation gives CATSPSGRRETQYF. This rearrangement joins TRBV15 to TRBJ2-5; 8 bases map to TRBD2. The CDR3 contains 14 residues. After removal of 5 bases from V and 4 bases from J, the junction contained 6 bases not matched to a gene. Per the germline V gene, CDR1 is LNHNV and CDR2 is YYDKDF (reference sequence).

The CDR3 region is CASSRRGLADGLYNEQFF. CDR3 nucleotides: TGTGCCAGCAGCCGTCGGGGACTAGCGGACGGACTCTACAATGAGCAGTTCTTC. V usage is TRBV2 and J usage is TRBJ2-1; TRBD2 matches at 11 bases. The V gene end was trimmed by 6 bases and the J gene end by 3 bases; junction bases not matched to a gene: 13. CDR1 SNHLY and CDR2 FYNNEI come from the germline V gene. This CDR3 is 18 amino acids long.

This clone was seen a few times. The CDR3 loop reads CSVESETVTGEEAFF. DNA for the CDR3: TGCAGCGTTGAAAGTGAAACAGTGACCGGCGAAGAAGCTTTCTTT. The chain employs TRBV29-1 and TRBJ1-1; D unclear. The CDR3 has 15 amino acids. V was clipped by 2 bases and J by 8 bases, with 21 bases between them. Germline V gene lookup returns CDR1 SQVTM and CDR2 ANQGSEA. The full variable domain, its missing parts supplied by reference TRBV29-1 and TRBJ1-1, is SAVISQKPSRDICQRGTSLTIQCQVDSQVTMMFWYRQQPGQSLTLIATANQGSEATYESGFVIDKFPISRPNLTFSTLTVSNMSPEDSSIYLCSVESETVTGEEAFFGQGTRLTVV.

The CDR3 reads CADSRGTAILNEQFF. The DNA of the CDR3 is TGTGCCGACTCTCGTGGGACAGCGATCTTGAATGAGCAGTTCTTC. V and J are TRBV2 and TRBJ2-1, with 7 bases matching TRBD1. Germline CDR1 is SNHLY and CDR2 is FYNNEI. The V segment lost 11 bases and the J segment 7 bases; nucleotides outside the gene matches: 17. This CDR3 contains 15 residues.

The V call is TRBV7-9, the J call TRBJ1-2, with D uncertain. Germline values: CDR1 SEHNR, CDR2 FQNEAQ (reference sequence). V dropped 5 bases and J dropped 0 bases, with 10 bases sitting between them. The CDR3 is 14 amino acids. This CDR3 reads CASSREAANYGYTF. In DNA form, the CDR3 reads TGTGCCAGCAGCCGGGAGGCTGCTAACTATGGCTACACCTTC.

This chain joins TRBV6-5 and TRBJ1-1; D not resolved. CDR3 length: 11 amino acids. V was clipped by 3 bases and J by 7 bases, with 6 bases between them. From germline, CDR1 is MNHEY and CDR2 SVGAGI. As DNA, the CDR3 is TGTGCCAGCAGTTATGGGAATGAAGCTTTCTTT. Its protein is CASSYGNEAFF.

V and J are TRBV27 and TRBJ1-1; TRBD1 aligns across 11 bases. The germline gives CDR1 MNHEY, CDR2 SMNVEV (reference sequence). The junction had 6 bases not matched to a gene; V was cut back by 11 bases and J by 4 bases. The CDR3 is 13 amino acids. In DNA form, the CDR3 reads TGTGCCGTCGGACAGGGGGCTGCCACTGAAGCTTTCTTT. Its protein product is CAVGQGAATEAFF.

V gene TRBV18 combines with J gene TRBJ1-1; D unclear. CDR3 size: 13 residues. Germline V gene sequence: CDR1 KGHSH, CDR2 LQKENI. The V end lost 5 bases, the J end lost 1 base, and 8 bases lay between the germline ends. The CDR3 nucleotides read TGTGCCAGCTCAGGTGGTACGAACACTGAAGCTTTCTTT. It encodes CASSGGTNTEAFF.

The chain recombines TRBV9 with TRBJ1-1; 7 positions match TRBD1. The J segment lost 1 base and the V segment lost 2 bases, leaving 5 bases of the junction unmatched. Germline CDR1 SGDLS, CDR2 YYNGEE. The CDR3 is made up of 15 amino acids. CDR3 bases: TGTGCCAGCAGCGTCTCAGGGGGGGCGAACACTGAAGCTTTCTTT. Its translation: CASSVSGGANTEAFF.

This chain connects TRBV5-1 to TRBJ2-4; TRBD1 might be the D (6 bases). The CDR3 contains 17 residues. Germline V gene sequence: CDR1 SGHRS, CDR2 YFSETQ. Trimming took off 0 bases at V and 2 bases at J, with 15 bases between the two ends. CDR3 nucleotide sequence: TGCGCCAGCAGCTTGGGGTATAGGGACACCCCCAAAAACATTCAGTACTTC. This gives the protein CASSLGYRDTPKNIQYF.

This chain uses TRBV30 with TRBJ2-7, with D perhaps given as TRBD1 or TRBD2 (6 bases each). Trimming pared 6 bases from V and 3 bases from J, leaving 18 bases between. The CDR3 sequence is 14 residues long. CDR1 and CDR2 (germline): GTSNPN, SVGIG (reference sequence). In DNA form, the CDR3 reads TGTGCCTGTTCGGGGGCAGGGCCCATCTACGAGCAGTACTTC. This sequence encodes CACSGAGPIYEQYF.

The V gene is TRBV6-1, the J gene TRBJ2-2; possibly TRBD2 for D (7 bases). This CDR3 comprises 18 residues. Trimming took off 2 bases at V and 2 bases at J, with 18 bases between the two ends. From germline, CDR1 is MNHNS and CDR2 SASEGT. CDR3 bases: TGTGCCAGCAGTGAAAAGAGGCAGGGGAGGGTTAACACCGGGGAGCTGTTTTTT. This codes for CASSEKRQGRVNTGELFF.

This clone was seen once. The chain links TRBV6-5 to TRBJ2-5; 9 bases align to TRBD1. Germline V gene data show CDR1 as MNHEY and CDR2 as SVGAGI. V lost 2 bases, J lost 2 bases, and 3 bases stayed unmatched. This CDR3 is 15 amino acids long. The CDR3 is CASSYRDRAQETQYF. The CDR3 DNA reads as TGTGCCAGCAGTTACCGGGACAGGGCTCAAGAGACCCAGTACTTC.

This chain's CDR3 is CASSTDRGPPVYNEQFF. The CDR3 bases are TGTGCCAGCAGCACAGACAGGGGCCCTCCAGTCTACAATGAGCAGTTCTTC. The V and J genes are TRBV7-2 and TRBJ2-1, with 8 bases lining up with TRBD1. Germline CDR1 reads SGHTA; CDR2 reads FQGNSA. The CDR3 loop spans 17 amino acids. The V gene end was trimmed by 5 bases and the J gene end by 3 bases; junction bases not matched to a gene: 12.

For the CDR3, the DNA is TGTGCCAGCAGCTTAGCGCGGATAGGTGAGCAGTACTTC. Translating gives CASSLARIGEQYF. The rearrangement links TRBV11-2 to TRBJ2-7, with D uncertain. This CDR3 spans 13 amino acids. V dropped 1 base and J dropped 7 bases, with 11 bases sitting between them. From germline, CDR1 is SGHAT and CDR2 FQNNGV.

The chain joins TRBV4-2 to TRBJ2-5; 7 bases align to TRBD2. Unmatched junction bases numbered 13, after V lost 4 bases and J lost 5 bases. This CDR3 is built from 16 residues. Germline CDR1 is LGHNA and CDR2 is YNFKEQ. The CDR3 sequence: CASSPHLGGSAETQYF. The CDR3 DNA follows: TGTGCCAGCAGCCCCCACTTGGGCGGGAGCGCGGAGACCCAGTACTTC.